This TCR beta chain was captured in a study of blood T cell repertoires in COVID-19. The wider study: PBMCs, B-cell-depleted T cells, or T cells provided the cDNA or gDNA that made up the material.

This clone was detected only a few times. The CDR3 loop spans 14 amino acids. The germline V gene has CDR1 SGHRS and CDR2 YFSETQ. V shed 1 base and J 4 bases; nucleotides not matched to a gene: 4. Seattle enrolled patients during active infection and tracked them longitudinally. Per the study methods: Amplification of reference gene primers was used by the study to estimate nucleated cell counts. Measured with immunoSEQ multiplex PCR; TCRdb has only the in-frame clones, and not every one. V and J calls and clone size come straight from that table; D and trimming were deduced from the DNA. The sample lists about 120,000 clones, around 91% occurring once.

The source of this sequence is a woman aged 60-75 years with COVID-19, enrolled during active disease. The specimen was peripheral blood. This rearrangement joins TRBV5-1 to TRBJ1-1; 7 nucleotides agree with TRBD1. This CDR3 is CASSLRQGSTEAFF. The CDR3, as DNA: TGCGCCAGCAGCTTGAGACAGGGAAGCACTGAAGCTTTCTTT.